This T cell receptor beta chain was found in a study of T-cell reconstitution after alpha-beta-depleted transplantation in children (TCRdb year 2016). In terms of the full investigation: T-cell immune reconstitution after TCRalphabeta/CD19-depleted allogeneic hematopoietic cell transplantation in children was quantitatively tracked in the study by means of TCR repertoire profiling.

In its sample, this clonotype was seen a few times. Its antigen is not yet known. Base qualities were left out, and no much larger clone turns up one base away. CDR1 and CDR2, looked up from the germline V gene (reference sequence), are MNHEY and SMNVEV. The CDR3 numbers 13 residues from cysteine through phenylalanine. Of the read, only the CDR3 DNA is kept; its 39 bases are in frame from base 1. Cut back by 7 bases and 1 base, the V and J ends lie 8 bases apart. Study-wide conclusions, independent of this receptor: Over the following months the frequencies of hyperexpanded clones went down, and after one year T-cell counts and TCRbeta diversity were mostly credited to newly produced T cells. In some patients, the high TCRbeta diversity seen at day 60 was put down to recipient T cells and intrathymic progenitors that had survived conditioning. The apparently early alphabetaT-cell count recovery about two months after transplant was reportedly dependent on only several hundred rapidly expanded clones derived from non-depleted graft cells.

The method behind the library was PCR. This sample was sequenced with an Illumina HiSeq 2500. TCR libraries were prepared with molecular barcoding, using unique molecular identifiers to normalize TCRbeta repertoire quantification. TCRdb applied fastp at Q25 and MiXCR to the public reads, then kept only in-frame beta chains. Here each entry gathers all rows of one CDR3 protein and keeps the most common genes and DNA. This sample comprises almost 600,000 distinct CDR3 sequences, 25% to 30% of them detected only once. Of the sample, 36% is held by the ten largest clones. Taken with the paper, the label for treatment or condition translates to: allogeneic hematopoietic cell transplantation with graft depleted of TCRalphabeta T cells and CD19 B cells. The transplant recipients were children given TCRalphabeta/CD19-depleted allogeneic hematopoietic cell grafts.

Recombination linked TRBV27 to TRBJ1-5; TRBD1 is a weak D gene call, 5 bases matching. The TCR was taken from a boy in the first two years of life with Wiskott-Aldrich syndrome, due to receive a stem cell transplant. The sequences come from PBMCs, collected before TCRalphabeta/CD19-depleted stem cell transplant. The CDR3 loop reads CASMGGSNQPQHF. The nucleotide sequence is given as TGTGCCAGCATGGGGGGGAGCAATCAGCCCCAGCATTTT.